This T cell receptor beta chain originates from a study of T cell responses to AZD1222 COVID-19 vaccine. Study-level findings and limits: Samples come after the peak T cell response, not at day 14.

In regard to this clone: The antigen is not known.

The V and J ends lost 1 base and 7 bases respectively, with 14 bases between them. Germline assignment: CDR1 SNHLY and CDR2 FYNNEI. There are 14 residues in the CDR3. Profiling relied on immunoSEQ multiplex PCR, and the TCRdb table lists in-frame clones only, not all of them. The sample carries about 100,000 clones, less than 90% recorded once. Here the sequenced sample was peripheral blood, taken on day 0 of AZD1222 vaccination. V is TRBV2 and J is TRBJ2-7; tentative D call: TRBD1 (6 bases). The sequence was obtained from an adult in good health. The CDR3 protein is CASSEGSRGAEQYF. In DNA, the CDR3 is TGTGCCAGCAGTGAAGGTAGCAGGGGAGCGGAGCAGTACTTC.